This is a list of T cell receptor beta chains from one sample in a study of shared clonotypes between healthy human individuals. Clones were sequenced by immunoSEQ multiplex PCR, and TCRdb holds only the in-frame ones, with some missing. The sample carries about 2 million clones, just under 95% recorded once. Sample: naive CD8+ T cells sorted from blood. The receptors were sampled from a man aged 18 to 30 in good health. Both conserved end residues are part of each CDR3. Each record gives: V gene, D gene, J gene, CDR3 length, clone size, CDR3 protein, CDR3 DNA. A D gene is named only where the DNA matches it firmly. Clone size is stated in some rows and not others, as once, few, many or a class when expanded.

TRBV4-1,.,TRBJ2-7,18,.,CASSQDPDIDYISYEQYF,TGCGCCAGCAGCCAAGACCCGGACATCGATTACATCTCCTACGAGCAGTACTTC
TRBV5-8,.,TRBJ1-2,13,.,CASSGIANYGYTF,TGTGCCAGCTCGGGCATAGCTAACTATGGCTACACCTTC
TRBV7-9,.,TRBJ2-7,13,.,CASSPSGRVEQYF,TGTGCCAGCAGCCCATCGGGACGGGTGGAGCAGTACTTC
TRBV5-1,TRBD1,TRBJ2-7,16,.,CASSSGPGTGEDEQYF,TGCGCCAGCAGCTCGGGACCCGGGACAGGGGAGGACGAGCAGTACTTC
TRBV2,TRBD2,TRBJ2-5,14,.,CASTRSGGEETQYF,TGTGCCAGCACCCGTAGCGGGGGGGAAGAGACCCAGTACTTC
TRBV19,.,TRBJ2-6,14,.,CASRHVSGANVLTF,TGTGCCAGTCGACACGTCTCTGGGGCCAACGTCCTGACTTTC
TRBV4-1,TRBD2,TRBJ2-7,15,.,CASSQDWVAGDEQYF,TGCGCCAGCAGCCAAGATTGGGTAGCGGGCGACGAGCAGTACTTC
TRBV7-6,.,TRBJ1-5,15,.,CASSLARDSNQPQHF,TGTGCCAGCAGCTTAGCGCGAGACAGCAATCAGCCCCAGCATTTT
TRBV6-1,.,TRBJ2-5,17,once,CASSEGALVGVAETQYF,TGTGCCAGCAGTGAAGGGGCTTTGGTAGGGGTCGCGGAGACCCAGTACTTC
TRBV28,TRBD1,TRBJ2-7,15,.,CASSFGTGVAYEQYF,TGTGCCAGCAGTTTCGGGACAGGGGTCGCCTACGAGCAGTACTTC
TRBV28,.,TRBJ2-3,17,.,CASSSSSSEVSTDTQYF,.
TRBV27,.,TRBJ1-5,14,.,CASSAAPFNQPQHF,TGTGCCAGCAGTGCAGCACCTTTCAATCAGCCCCAGCATTTT
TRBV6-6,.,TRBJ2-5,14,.,CASSRRGEKETQYF,TGTGCCAGCAGTCGCAGGGGGGAGAAGGAGACCCAGTACTTC
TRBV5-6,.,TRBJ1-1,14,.,CASSLDLQNTEAFF,TGTGCCAGCAGCTTGGACCTCCAGAACACTGAAGCTTTCTTT
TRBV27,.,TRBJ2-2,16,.,CASSFMGGANTGELFF,TGTGCCAGCAGTTTTATGGGGGGAGCGAACACCGGGGAGCTGTTTTTT
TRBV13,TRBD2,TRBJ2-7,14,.,CASSFSGVPYEQYF,TGTGCCAGCAGCTTTAGCGGGGTACCCTACGAGCAGTACTTC
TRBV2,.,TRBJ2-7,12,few,CALRRGFYEQYF,TGTGCCCTGCGGAGGGGCTTCTACGAGCAGTACTTC
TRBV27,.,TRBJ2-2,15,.,CASSLWAGLTGELFF,TGTGCCAGCAGTTTATGGGCAGGTCTGACCGGGGAGCTGTTTTTT
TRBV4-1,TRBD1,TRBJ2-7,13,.,CASSHRQGYEQYF,TGCGCCAGCAGCCACCGACAGGGCTACGAGCAGTACTTC
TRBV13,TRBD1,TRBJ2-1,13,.,CASRGQEYNEQFF,TGTGCCAGCAGGGGACAGGAGTACAATGAGCAGTTCTTC
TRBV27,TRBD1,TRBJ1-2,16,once,CASSSLSGQDGYGYTF,TGTGCCAGCAGTTCCCTCTCGGGACAGGACGGCTATGGCTACACCTTC
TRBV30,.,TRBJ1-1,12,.,CAWSRVGTEAFF,TGTGCCTGGAGTCGGGTGGGGACTGAAGCTTTCTTT
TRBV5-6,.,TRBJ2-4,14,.,CASSLGLLISDQYF,TGTGCCAGCAGCCTGGGACTGCTTATAAGTGATCAGTACTTC
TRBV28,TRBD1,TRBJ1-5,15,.,CASSLWTGIGQPQHF,TGTGCCAGCAGTTTATGGACAGGGATAGGTCAGCCCCAGCATTTT
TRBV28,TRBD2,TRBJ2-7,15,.,CATRNRTSDSYEQYF,TGTGCCACCCGAAACAGGACTAGCGACTCCTACGAGCAGTACTTC
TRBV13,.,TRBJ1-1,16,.,CASSLAGVLMNTEAFF,TGTGCCAGCAGCTTAGCGGGAGTTCTGATGAACACTGAAGCTTTCTTT
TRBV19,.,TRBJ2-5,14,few,CASTPGEFQETQYF,TGTGCCAGTACCCCGGGAGAGTTCCAAGAGACCCAGTACTTC
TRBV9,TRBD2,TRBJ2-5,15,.,CASSILAGGMETQYF,TGTGCCAGCAGCATACTAGCGGGAGGGATGGAGACCCAGTACTTC
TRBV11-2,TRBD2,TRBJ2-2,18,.,CASSRSELAGGLGGELFF,TGTGCCAGCAGCCGATCGGAGCTAGCGGGAGGCCTCGGGGGGGAGCTGTTTTTT
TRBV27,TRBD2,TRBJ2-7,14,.,CASSFSGGAYEQYF,TGTGCCAGCAGTTTCAGCGGGGGGGCCTACGAGCAGTACTTC
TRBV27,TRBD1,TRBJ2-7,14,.,CASSSGTGENEQYF,TGTGCCAGTTCATCCGGGACAGGGGAAAACGAGCAGTACTTC
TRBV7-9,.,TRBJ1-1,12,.,CASSRDTTEAFF,TGTGCCAGCAGCCGAGATACCACTGAAGCTTTCTTT
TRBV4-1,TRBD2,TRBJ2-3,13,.,CASSHGRPDTQYF,TGCGCCAGCAGCCACGGGAGGCCAGATACGCAGTATTTT
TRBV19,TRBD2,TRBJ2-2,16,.,CASSISSGRNFGELFF,TGTGCCAGTAGTATCTCTAGCGGGAGGAATTTCGGGGAGCTGTTTTTT
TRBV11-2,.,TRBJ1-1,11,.,CASSSNTEAFF,TGTGCCAGCAGCTCGAACACTGAAGCTTTCTTT
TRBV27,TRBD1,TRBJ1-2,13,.,CASSGTGDYGYTF,TGTGCCAGCTCCGGGACAGGGGACTATGGCTACACCTTC
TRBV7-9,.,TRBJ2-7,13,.,CAARDSSSYEQYF,TGTGCCGCGAGGGATTCCTCCTCCTACGAGCAGTACTTC
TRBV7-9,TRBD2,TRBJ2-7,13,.,CASSSTGGYEQYF,TGTGCCAGCAGCTCCACGGGAGGGTACGAGCAGTACTTC
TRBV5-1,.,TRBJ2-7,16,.,CASSPDAGTTSYEQYF,TGCGCCAGCAGCCCGGACGCCGGGACGACCTCCTACGAGCAGTACTTC
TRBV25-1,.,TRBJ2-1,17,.,CASSGLGVRRVPNEQFF,TGTGCCAGCAGTGGCCTTGGGGTACGTCGGGTACCCAATGAGCAGTTCTTC
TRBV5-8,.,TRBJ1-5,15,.,CASDYGLQRDQPQHF,TGTGCCAGCGATTACGGGCTGCAGCGGGATCAGCCCCAGCATTTT
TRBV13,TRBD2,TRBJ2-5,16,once,CASSLGLAGVTETQYF,TGTGCCAGCAGCTTAGGGCTAGCGGGAGTCACAGAGACCCAGTACTTC
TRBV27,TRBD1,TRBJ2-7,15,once,CASSPGGQGRNEQYF,TGTGCCAGCAGTCCCGGGGGACAGGGGCGCAACGAGCAGTACTTC
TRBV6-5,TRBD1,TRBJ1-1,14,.,CASSLDRGFTEAFF,TGTGCCAGCAGCCTCGACAGGGGATTCACTGAAGCTTTCTTT
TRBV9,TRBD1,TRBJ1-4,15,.,CASSETGGYAAKLFF,TGTGCCAGCAGCGAGACAGGGGGATACGCGGCGAAACTGTTTTTT
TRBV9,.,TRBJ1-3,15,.,CASSDSGFTGNTIYF,TGTGCCAGCAGCGATTCAGGGTTCACTGGAAACACCATATATTTT
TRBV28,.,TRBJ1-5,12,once,CASSLRAQPQHF,TGTGCCAGCAGTTTAAGGGCTCAGCCCCAGCATTTT
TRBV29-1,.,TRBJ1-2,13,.,CSVEEGTLYGYTF,TGCAGCGTTGAAGAGGGGACTCTCTATGGCTACACCTTC
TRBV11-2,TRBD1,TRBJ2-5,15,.,CASSLWTGTQETQYF,TGTGCCAGCAGCTTGTGGACAGGGACCCAAGAGACCCAGTACTTC
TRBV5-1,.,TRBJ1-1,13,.,CASSFPPNTEAFF,TGCGCCAGCAGCTTTCCCCCGAACACTGAAGCTTTCTTT
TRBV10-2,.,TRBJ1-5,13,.,CASSVEGIQPQHF,TGCGCCAGCAGTGTAGAAGGGATTCAGCCCCAGCATTTT